This T cell receptor (beta chain) is from a study of Graves' ophthalmopathy and Graves' hyperthyroidism. Study-level findings and limits: Distinction of ophthalmopathy from stable hyperthyroidism by a 13-signature model reached nearly 90% sensitivity and 81.08% specificity. Blood shared most expanded thyroid clonotypes above 0.001 frequency.

The authors enrolled newly diagnosed hyperthyroidism patients aged 18 to 65 with under 2 months' duration. In this cohort, patients with other autoimmune diseases, uncontrolled infections, pregnancy or lactation were excluded. The V gene lost 4 bases and the J gene lost 3 bases, with 6 bases spanning the gap. Per germline, CDR1 SQVTM and CDR2 ANQGSEA. CDR3 size: 11 residues. Amplification from RNA transcripts yielded the TCR beta CDR3 regions. HTBI primers primed a first-round RT-PCR, and a second-round multiplex PCR followed. TCRdb used MiXCR to reprocess the multiplex PCR reads, holding one entry per CDR3 protein. The sample comprises some 1.1 million distinct CDR3 sequences, 35% to 45% of which are singletons, and over 8.5% rests with the top ten. This clonotype was recorded at least ten times. What it binds is unknown.

The receptor comes from an adult man with Graves' hyperthyroidism. The chain recombines TRBV29-1 with TRBJ2-5; D call uncertain. The sequenced sample was peripheral blood or thyroid tissue (not recorded which). CDR3 sequence: CSVVAEETQYF. The CDR3 DNA is TGCAGCGTTGTAGCAGAAGAGACCCAGTACTTC.